The rows below give T cell receptor beta chains drawn from one sample of a study of shared clonotypes between healthy human individuals. Libraries were prepared by immunoSEQ multiplex PCR; TCRdb keeps only in-frame clonotypes and omits some of them. This table holds over a million clones, approximately 98.5% found once. The sequenced sample was naive CD4+ T cells sorted from blood. All receptors derive from a man younger than 40 in good health. The CDR3 runs from the conserved cysteine through the conserved F or W. The D gene is left open where the match is weak. Some rows have no size entry. The others give once, few or many, or a class for an expanded clone.

>TRBJ2-5|TRBV6-5|NA|NA
CASSYLGSGWYF
>TRBJ2-7|TRBV5-6|NA|NA
CASSLVASQNPYF
>TRBJ2-1|TRBV7-2|NA|NA
CASSLAGNAYNEQFF
>TRBJ1-2|TRBV19|NA|once
CASSPREGIHGYTF
>TRBJ2-7|TRBV7-2|TRBD2|NA
CASSRRLAGVEQYF
>TRBJ2-5|TRBV18|NA|NA
CASSPSQETQYF
>TRBJ2-7|TRBV6-1|NA|NA
CASSVIGRDEQYF
>TRBJ2-1|TRBV4-1|NA|NA
CASSHLTETIWNEQFF
>TRBJ2-7|TRBV20-1|NA|NA
CSARQVYEQYF
>TRBJ2-7|TRBV11-2|NA|NA
CASSLAGTYEQYF
>TRBJ1-3|TRBV2|NA|NA
CASTIGNTIYF
>TRBJ2-7|TRBV28|NA|NA
CASSFLSSSGYEQYF
>TRBJ1-1|TRBV7-9|NA|NA
CASSARGEKATEAFF
>TRBJ2-5|TRBV5-4|NA|NA
CASSFPGYETQYF
>TRBJ2-7|TRBV14|NA|NA
CASSRDGIYEQYF
>TRBJ2-5|TRBV6-1|NA|NA
CASSERETQYF
>TRBJ1-5|TRBV7-9|NA|NA
CASSGAGDTSPQHF
>TRBJ2-7|TRBV7-6|TRBD1|NA
CASSLAPGGAYEQYF
>TRBJ1-2|TRBV27|TRBD1|once
CASSSLGQGAGYGYTF
>TRBJ2-1|TRBV5-4|NA|NA
CASSLTSRDEQFF
>TRBJ1-2|TRBV7-8|NA|NA
CASSQRVRGYTF
>TRBJ2-2|TRBV5-5|TRBD2|NA
CASSLRALAGGSYTGELFF
>TRBJ2-2|TRBV6-1|NA|NA
CASSRRMDTGELFF
>TRBJ2-3|TRBV7-9|NA|once
CASSLDTDTQYF
>TRBJ2-7|TRBV28|TRBD2|NA
CATLKGLVYEQYF
>TRBJ2-3|TRBV11-3|NA|NA
CASSWRGTDTQYF
>TRBJ2-7|TRBV5-6|NA|NA
CASSLWAELSYEQYF
>TRBJ2-7|TRBV5-4|NA|NA
CASSSPRDSYEQYF
>TRBJ2-7|TRBV18|TRBD1|NA
CASSPLTPGQGGVEQYF
>TRBJ2-7|TRBV6-1|NA|NA
CASSGYDYEQYF
>TRBJ2-7|TRBV18|NA|once
CASSPLFRVEGNEQYF
>TRBJ1-3|TRBV12-5|TRBD1|NA
CASGFSGGSGNTIYF
>TRBJ2-7|TRBV5-4|TRBD1|NA
CASSLYGTGLSEQYF
>TRBJ2-4|TRBV27|TRBD1|NA
CASRPGTGLAKNIQYF
>TRBJ2-2|TRBV7-3|TRBD2|NA
CASSLAGGNTGELFF
>TRBJ2-7|TRBV4-1|NA|NA
CASKELMAYEQYF
>TRBJ1-1|TRBV23-1|NA|NA
CASSQSVSGTEAFF
>TRBJ1-5|TRBV19|TRBD1|NA
CASSGQTGGQPQHF
>TRBJ2-7|TRBV10-3|NA|NA
CAISEATYEQYF
>TRBJ1-5|TRBV19|NA|NA
CASSISARRQRNQPQHF